This entry lists 15 T cell receptor beta chains sequenced from one sample in a study of shared clonotypes between healthy human individuals (dated by TCRdb to 2018 to 2020). Library method: the immunoSEQ multiplex PCR assay. TCRdb obtained this table from immuneACCESS and retained in-frame rearrangements with V and J assigned. These tables miss some clones; where compared with another copy, unresolved V genes account for less than half of the shortfall, and the remainder is unexplained. The sample has 2 million to 2.5 million clones on record, under 95% of them singletons. Roughly 1.7% of the sample is in the top ten clones. For the CD8 naive samples, CD45RO-negative cells were positively selected for CCR7, yielding a CD45RA+CCR7+ population from which TemRA cells were excluded. Input material: naive CD8+ T cells from PBMCs. The cell subset or site tag for this specimen amounts to: CD45RA+CCR7+. The receptors were sampled from a man aged 18 to 35 in good health. Some clones in this sample may be carry-over from other donors' samples.

The gene calls are TRBV6-5 and TRBJ1-2; 7 nucleotides align to TRBD1. Germline values: CDR1 MNHEY, CDR2 SVGAGI. The V and J ends lost 9 bases and 7 bases, in that order; junction bases with no gene match: 8. The CDR3 covers 12 residues. The CDR3 reads CASHQGDAGYTF. In DNA, the CDR3 is TGTGCCAGTCATCAGGGGGACGCTGGCTACACCTTC.

The chain employs TRBV4-3 and TRBJ1-2; D ambiguous. Germline CDR1 reads LGHNA; CDR2 reads YSLEER. There are 15 residues in the CDR3. V was pared by 1 base and J by 7 bases, with 16 bases between. CDR3 DNA sequence: TGCGCCAGCAGCCAAGGGGTTAGGGTCCTTTTTGGCTACACCTTC. Its protein is CASSQGVRVLFGYTF.

This clone was detected once. The CDR3 ends on some other residue instead of the conserved phenylalanine or tryptophan, so this is likely a read error. The DNA is left out, because the CDR3 cannot be placed on it with certainty; the CDR3 is given as TCRdb lists it. The genes are TRBV28 and TRBJ1-2; the D call TRBD1 from the table was never checked on the DNA. Germline loops: CDR1 MDHEN, CDR2 SYDVKM. From its first to its last residue, the CDR3 has 13 amino acids. This CDR3 is CASSLRDRQWLHL.

The rearrangement uses TRBV7-9 and TRBJ1-1; TRBD1 might be the D (5 bases). CDR1 and CDR2 from the germline V gene are SEHNR and FQNEAQ (reference sequence). This CDR3 contains 12 residues. Trimming stripped 3 bases from V and 11 bases from J, with 13 bases between. In nucleotides, the CDR3 is TGTGCCAGCAGCTTCCAGGGTAGTTGGGCTTTCTTT. Translated: CASSFQGSWAFF.

The table lists this clone with a count of one. The chain combines TRBV10-2 with TRBJ2-1, with 9 nucleotides matching TRBD1. Trimming cost V 0 bases and J 10 bases; bases outside gene matches: 10. This CDR3 has 16 residues. Germline CDR1 and CDR2: WSHSY and SAAADI. CDR3 amino acids: CASSESGQGGFYEQFF. The CDR3 DNA is TGCGCCAGCAGTGAGTCGGGACAGGGAGGGTTCTACGAGCAGTTCTTC.

The chain couples TRBV29-1 to TRBJ2-2; tentative D call: TRBD1 (6 bases). Germline V lookup: CDR1 SQVTM, CDR2 ANQGSEA. CDR3 length: 15 residues. V lost 0 bases, J lost 3 bases, and 11 bases lay in between. Written as DNA, the CDR3 is TGCAGCGTTGAAGATGGCGCAGGGGACACCGGGGAGCTGTTTTTT. Translated: CSVEDGAGDTGELFF.

The rearrangement uses TRBV11-1 and TRBJ2-3; tentatively, D is TRBD2 (6 bases). The CDR3 contains 13 residues. Germline lookup yields CDR1 SGHAT and CDR2 FQDESV (reference sequence). Trimming shortened V by 5 bases and J by 9 bases, and 15 bases separated the two germline ends. The CDR3 DNA reads as TGTGCCAGCAGCCCGCGTGGAGGGCTAACGCAGTATTTT. It translates to CASSPRGGLTQYF.

The rearrangement joins TRBV28 to TRBJ2-7; D is uncertain. The CDR3 is 13 amino acids. The germline V gene encodes CDR1 MDHEN and CDR2 SYDVKM. V lost 8 bases, J lost 4 bases, and 15 bases lay in between. The CDR3 spells CASVGARSYEQYF. The CDR3 DNA is TGTGCCAGCGTGGGCGCGAGGTCTTACGAGCAGTACTTC.

V gene TRBV5-6 combines with J gene TRBJ2-7; 8 bases line up with TRBD1. Germline loops: CDR1 SGHDT, CDR2 YYEEEE. This CDR3 region has 13 residues. V lost 3 bases, J lost 6 bases, and 5 bases stayed unmatched. This CDR3 reads CASSWGQVPEQYF. The CDR3 DNA is TGTGCCAGCAGCTGGGGACAGGTCCCCGAGCAGTACTTC.

This clone was observed a single time. This chain connects TRBV27 to TRBJ2-3; 9 bases align to TRBD2. The CDR3 contains 14 residues. Germline loops: CDR1 MNHEY, CDR2 SMNVEV (reference sequence). J was trimmed by 4 bases and V by 6 bases; bases with no gene match: 5. The CDR3 sequence: CASSLSGSSDTQYF. Written as DNA, the CDR3 is TGTGCCAGCAGCCTTAGCGGGAGCTCAGATACGCAGTATTTT.

V gene TRBV7-8 combines with J gene TRBJ2-1; TRBD2 aligns across 11 bases. The CDR3 is 15 residues long. Germline V gives CDR1 SGHVS, CDR2 FQNEAQ. V gave up 5 bases and J gave up 9 bases; unmatched junction bases: 9. The CDR3 here is CASSPRLAGLAEQFF. CDR3 bases: TGTGCCAGCAGCCCGAGACTAGCGGGATTGGCTGAGCAGTTCTTC. Drawing the rest from reference TRBV7-8 and TRBJ2-1, the complete variable domain is GAGVSQSPRYKVAKRGQDVALRCDPISGHVSLFWYQQALGQGPEFLTYFQNEAQLDKSGLPSDRFFAERPEGSVSTLKIQRTQQEDSAVYLCASSPRLAGLAEQFFGPGTRLTVL.

This chain uses TRBV7-9 with TRBJ1-5, with D unclear. The length of the CDR3 is 15 residues. Germline values: CDR1 SEHNR, CDR2 FQNEAQ (reference sequence). Trimming removed 0 bases from V and 2 bases from J, with 8 bases in between. CDR3 sequence: CASSLASKGNQPQHF. DNA of the CDR3: TGTGCCAGCAGCTTAGCGTCTAAAGGCAATCAGCCCCAGCATTTT.

The chain combines TRBV10-3 with TRBJ2-1; the match to TRBD2 covers 8 bases. V trimming: 2 bases; J trimming: 3 bases; junction bases outside the gene matches: 3. CDR3 size: 15 residues. The germline gives CDR1 ENHRY, CDR2 SYGVKD. CDR3 in DNA: TGTGCCATCAGTGAGACTAGCGGAAACTACAATGAGCAGTTCTTC. It yields the protein CAISETSGNYNEQFF.

The chain carries TRBV10-3 and TRBJ2-7; 9 nucleotides align to TRBD2. The CDR3 is made up of 13 amino acids. V shed 11 bases and J 4 bases; nucleotides not matched to a gene: 9. Germline V gene data show CDR1 as ENHRY and CDR2 as SYGVKD. The CDR3 loop reads CAVGTSMSYEQYF. CDR3 sequence (DNA): TGTGCCGTCGGGACTAGCATGTCTTACGAGCAGTACTTC.

The rearrangement joins TRBV6-5 to TRBJ1-1; 7 nucleotides align to TRBD1. Germline values: CDR1 MNHEY, CDR2 SVGAGI. There are 15 residues in the CDR3. V lost 4 bases to trimming and J lost 5 bases; unmatched junction nucleotides: 10. The DNA for the CDR3 is TGTGCCAGCAGTTCAATAACAGGGGTAAGGACTGAAGCTTTCTTT. Translating gives CASSSITGVRTEAFF.